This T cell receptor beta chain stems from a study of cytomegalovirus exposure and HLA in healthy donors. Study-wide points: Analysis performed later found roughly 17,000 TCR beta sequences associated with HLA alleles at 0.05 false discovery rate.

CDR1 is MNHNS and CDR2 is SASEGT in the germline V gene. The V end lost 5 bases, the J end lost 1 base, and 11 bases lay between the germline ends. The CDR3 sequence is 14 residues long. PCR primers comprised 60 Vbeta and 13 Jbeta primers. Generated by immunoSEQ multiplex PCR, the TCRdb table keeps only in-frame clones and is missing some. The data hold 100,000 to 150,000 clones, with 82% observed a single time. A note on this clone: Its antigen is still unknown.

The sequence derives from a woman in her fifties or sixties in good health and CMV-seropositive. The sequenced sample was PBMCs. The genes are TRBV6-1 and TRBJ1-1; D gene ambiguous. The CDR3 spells CASSRETGNTEAFF. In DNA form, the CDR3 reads TGTGCCAGCAGTCGGGAGACGGGGAACACTGAAGCTTTCTTT.